This is a list of T cell receptor beta chains from one sample in a study of cytomegalovirus exposure and HLA in healthy donors. This table comes from immunoSEQ multiplex PCR, and its TCRdb copy is limited to in-frame clones, with some not included. The sample shows 70,000 or so clones, approximately 94% of them seen only once. The sample comprised PBMCs. All receptors come from a woman aged 18-29 years in good health and CMV-seronegative. CDR3s include the opening cysteine and the closing phenylalanine or tryptophan. A D gene is named only where the DNA matches it firmly. Only some rows state a clone size, as once, few, many or a class for expanded clones.

v_call: TRBV6-1
d_call: TRBD1
clone_size: -
j_call: TRBJ1-2
cdr3_aa: CASRWTGTGNGYTF
cdr3_nt: TGTGCCAGCAGATGGACAGGGACGGGGAATGGCTACACCTTC

v_call: TRBV29-1
d_call: TRBD1
clone_size: -
j_call: TRBJ1-4
cdr3_aa: CSVGEGADEKLFF
cdr3_nt: TGCAGCGTTGGTGAGGGGGCTGATGAAAAACTGTTTTTT

v_call: TRBV2
d_call: TRBD1
clone_size: -
j_call: TRBJ1-1
cdr3_aa: CASTEQGITEAFF
cdr3_nt: TGTGCCAGCACTGAACAGGGGATCACTGAAGCTTTCTTT

v_call: TRBV4-1
d_call: TRBD2
clone_size: -
j_call: TRBJ2-1
cdr3_aa: CASSQAMPGLAGGRKDNEQFF
cdr3_nt: TGCGCCAGCAGCCAAGCTATGCCGGGACTAGCGGGGGGACGAAAAGACAATGAGCAGTTCTTC

v_call: TRBV28
d_call: TRBD1
clone_size: few
j_call: TRBJ1-2
cdr3_aa: CASSLTGGQVYGYTF
cdr3_nt: TGTGCCAGCAGTCTAACGGGGGGACAGGTCTATGGCTACACCTTC

v_call: TRBV6-1
d_call: TRBD2
clone_size: -
j_call: TRBJ2-3
cdr3_aa: CASSAPPYGTSGSTDTQYF
cdr3_nt: TGTGCCAGCAGTGCACCCCCATATGGGACTAGCGGGTCGACAGATACGCAGTATTTT

v_call: TRBV28
d_call: TRBD2
clone_size: -
j_call: TRBJ2-7
cdr3_aa: CASSDGGAGGWDEQYF
cdr3_nt: TGTGCCAGCAGTGATGGGGGGGCGGGAGGTTGGGACGAGCAGTACTTC

v_call: TRBV11-2
d_call: -
clone_size: -
j_call: TRBJ2-7
cdr3_aa: CASSSLGGSYEQYF
cdr3_nt: TGTGCCAGCAGCTCCTTGGGGGGTTCCTACGAGCAGTACTTC

v_call: TRBV6-5
d_call: TRBD1
clone_size: once
j_call: TRBJ1-3
cdr3_aa: CASSSGQISGNTIYF
cdr3_nt: TGTGCCAGCAGTTCGGGACAGATCTCTGGAAACACCATATATTTT

v_call: TRBV7-8
d_call: -
clone_size: -
j_call: TRBJ2-7
cdr3_aa: CASSLVSGFSYEQYF
cdr3_nt: TGTGCCAGCAGCTTAGTAAGCGGTTTCTCCTACGAGCAGTACTTC

v_call: TRBV4-1
d_call: -
clone_size: -
j_call: TRBJ2-3
cdr3_aa: CASSPTSADTQYF
cdr3_nt: TGCGCCAGCAGCCCGACTAGTGCAGATACGCAGTATTTT

v_call: TRBV29-1
d_call: -
clone_size: -
j_call: TRBJ1-2
cdr3_aa: CSVEDRRLEVGGYTF
cdr3_nt: TGCAGCGTTGAAGATCGTAGACTCGAGGTCGGTGGCTACACCTTC

v_call: TRBV6-1
d_call: -
clone_size: -
j_call: TRBJ2-7
cdr3_aa: CASDRHYEQYF
cdr3_nt: TGTGCCAGCGATAGACACTACGAGCAGTACTTC

v_call: TRBV30
d_call: -
clone_size: -
j_call: TRBJ2-2
cdr3_aa: CAWSARVAGELFF
cdr3_nt: TGTGCCTGGAGTGCCAGGGTGGCCGGGGAGCTGTTTTTT

v_call: TRBV9
d_call: -
clone_size: -
j_call: TRBJ2-1
cdr3_aa: CASSVGMESYNEQFF
cdr3_nt: TGTGCCAGCAGCGTAGGAATGGAGTCCTACAATGAGCAGTTCTTC

v_call: TRBV28
d_call: TRBD2
clone_size: -
j_call: TRBJ2-1
cdr3_aa: CASSPLGAGVSYNEQFF
cdr3_nt: TGTGCCAGCAGTCCGCTTGGTGCGGGAGTCTCCTACAATGAGCAGTTCTTC

v_call: TRBV7-9
d_call: -
clone_size: once
j_call: TRBJ1-5
cdr3_aa: CASSTGGVVQPQHF
cdr3_nt: TGTGCCAGCAGCACGGGGGGGGTTGTTCAGCCCCAGCATTTT

v_call: TRBV29-1
d_call: TRBD1
clone_size: -
j_call: TRBJ1-1
cdr3_aa: CSVLTGDGEWTEAFF
cdr3_nt: TGCAGCGTTTTGACAGGGGATGGGGAATGGACTGAAGCTTTCTTT

v_call: TRBV6-4
d_call: -
clone_size: -
j_call: TRBJ2-3
cdr3_aa: CASSDSRGADTQYF
cdr3_nt: TGTGCCAGCAGTGACTCAAGGGGCGCAGATACGCAGTATTTT

v_call: TRBV11-1
d_call: -
clone_size: -
j_call: TRBJ1-4
cdr3_aa: CASSLRENEKLFF
cdr3_nt: TGTGCCAGCAGCTTGCGTGAAAATGAAAAACTGTTTTTT

v_call: TRBV5-8
d_call: -
clone_size: -
j_call: TRBJ1-4
cdr3_aa: CASRSTASGLFF
cdr3_nt: TGTGCCAGCAGGTCTACTGCGAGTGGACTGTTTTTT

v_call: TRBV9
d_call: TRBD2
clone_size: -
j_call: TRBJ2-1
cdr3_aa: CASSSKTSGAYNEQFF
cdr3_nt: TGTGCCAGCAGCTCGAAGACTAGCGGCGCTTACAATGAGCAGTTCTTC

v_call: TRBV7-2
d_call: TRBD2
clone_size: -
j_call: TRBJ2-1
cdr3_aa: CASRPAGGLAGGNEQFF
cdr3_nt: TGTGCCAGCAGACCCGCCGGTGGGCTAGCGGGGGGGAATGAGCAGTTCTTC